This TCR beta chain emerged from a study of control samples from healthy donors and cancer patients. The CDR3 consists of 15 residues. V lost 0 bases and J lost 5, with 13 bases in between. Germline V gives CDR1 LGHDT, CDR2 YNNKEL (reference sequence). TCRdb keeps only in-frame clones here, not all; method: immunoSEQ multiplex PCR. The data hold under 450,000 clones, with 75% to 95% observed a single time. The rearrangement links TRBV3-1 (or the pseudogene TRBV3-2) to TRBJ1-2; D remains unclear. The receptor's source is a man in his forties with head and neck cancer. Input material: PBMCs. For the CDR3, the DNA is TGTGCCAGCAGCCAAGACCTGTCGCGAGGGTATGGCTACACCTTC. Translating it yields CASSQDLSRGYGYTF.